This T cell receptor beta chain is from a study of cytomegalovirus exposure and HLA in healthy donors. Germline trimming cut 6 bases from V and 6 bases from J; bases unmatched to any gene: 13. Germline loops: CDR1 SGHTA, CDR2 FQGNSA. This CDR3 comprises 16 residues. PCR amplification relied on 60 Vbeta primers (plus 13 Jbeta primers). The table came from immunoSEQ multiplex PCR; TCRdb's copy has only in-frame clones and leaves some out. The sample has 100,000 to 150,000 clones; 70% to 85% are singletons. Sequenced material: PBMCs. The sequence was collected from a boy between 10 and 17 years old in good health and CMV-seronegative. The J gene is TRBJ2-7, the V gene TRBV7-2, with 11 bases matching TRBD2. DNA for the CDR3: TGTGCCAGCAGGACTAGCGGGATCGGCCTCCCAGCCGAGCAGTACTTC. Protein product: CASRTSGIGLPAEQYF.